The 12 T cell receptor beta chains presented below share a single source sample, sequenced in a study of T cell responses to AZD1222 COVID-19 vaccine (dated by TCRdb to 2020 to 2023). The time point label, as the study defines it: baseline before first vaccination. Library preparation employed the immunoSEQ multiplex PCR assay. In TCRdb, the immuneACCESS table is reduced to in-frame sequences with V and J assigned. These tables do not hold every clone; where another copy was compared, an unresolved V gene accounts for under half, and the others remain unexplained. The sample data list 120,000 to 150,000 clones, and approximately 89% of these were observed just once. The ten most abundant clones make up more than 2% of the sample. Sequenced material: peripheral blood, taken on day 0 of AZD1222 vaccination. The source is an adult in good health.

The chain is built from TRBV28 and TRBJ2-7; D gene ambiguous. The germline CDR1 and CDR2 sequences are MDHEN and SYDVKM. This CDR3 region has 12 residues. V gave up 5 bases and J gave up 5 bases, with 10 bases separating them. The CDR3 region is CASSPIPHEQYF. In DNA form, the CDR3 reads TGTGCCAGCAGTCCTATCCCTCACGAGCAGTACTTC.

The chain's CDR3 is CASRPRDFTYEQYF. The CDR3 DNA is TGTGCCAGCCGTCCTCGGGACTTCACCTACGAGCAGTACTTC. V usage is TRBV11-1 and J usage is TRBJ2-7; tentatively, D is TRBD2 (6 bases). The CDR3 contains 14 residues. Trimming cost V 8 bases and J 2 bases, with 16 bases left between them. In germline, CDR1 is SGHAT, CDR2 FQDESV (reference sequence).

This clone was seen only a few times. The V and J genes are TRBV4-2 and TRBJ2-1; D may correspond to TRBD1 or TRBD2 (6 bases each). The CDR3 runs to 15 residues. CDR1 is LGHNA and CDR2 is YNFKEQ in the germline V gene. Trimming left V 6 bases short and J 2 bases short, with 14 bases between. CDR3 DNA: TGTGCCAGCAGAGAAAGGCGGGACACCTACAATGAGCAGTTCTTC. This codes for CASRERRDTYNEQFF.

CDR3 in DNA: TGTGCCAGCAGCTTAGCAGGACAGGGGACCGAAGCTTTCTTT. This gives the protein CASSLAGQGTEAFF. The chain couples TRBV7-8 to TRBJ1-1, with 9 bases identical to TRBD1. Germline-derived CDR1 and CDR2 are SGHVS and FQNEAQ. The length of the CDR3 is 14 residues. V lost 0 bases, J lost 8 bases, and 4 bases stayed unmatched.

The V call is TRBV12-5, the J call TRBJ1-5; D may be TRBD1 (5 bases). The CDR3 contains 18 residues. Germline-derived CDR1 and CDR2 are LGHNT and FRNRAP. Trimming took off 3 bases at V and 2 bases at J, with 20 bases between the two ends. This CDR3 is CASGFALFSGSRNQPQHF. The DNA for the CDR3 is TGTGCTAGTGGTTTCGCCCTCTTTTCAGGGTCTCGCAATCAGCCCCAGCATTTT.

The chain carries TRBV29-1 and TRBJ1-1, with a tentative D call TRBD1 (6 bases). Germline CDR1 is SQVTM and CDR2 is ANQGSEA. This CDR3 comprises 15 residues. The germline V and J ends were trimmed by 6 bases and 4 bases, with 21 bases remaining between them. The CDR3 DNA follows: TGCAGCGTGGGCTACAGGGTTCCGCGGGGCACTGAAGCTTTCTTT. Amino acid sequence: CSVGYRVPRGTEAFF.

This clone was seen more than once but under ten times. The chain links TRBV28 to TRBJ1-5; D ambiguous. The length of the CDR3 is 16 residues. Trimming removed 4 bases from V and 0 bases from J, with 13 bases in between. The germline V gene has CDR1 MDHEN and CDR2 SYDVKM. CDR3 in amino acids: CASSSRARISNQPQHF. The CDR3 DNA reads as TGTGCCAGCAGTTCCCGGGCAAGGATTAGCAATCAGCCCCAGCATTTT.

This chain uses TRBV4-2 with TRBJ1-3; D uncertain. V lost 1 base and J 0 bases, leaving 10 bases between the germline ends. Germline values: CDR1 LGHNA, CDR2 YNFKEQ. The CDR3 loop spans 16 amino acids. For the CDR3, the DNA is TGTGCCAGCAGCCAAGCCGCTGAAGACTCTGGAAACACCATATATTTT. Translation gives CASSQAAEDSGNTIYF.

The V gene is TRBV4-2, the J gene TRBJ2-3; the D call may be TRBD1 or TRBD2 (5 bases each). V was shortened by 1 base and J by 2 bases, with 13 bases between the two germline ends. CDR1 is LGHNA, CDR2 YNFKEQ, per germline. This CDR3 is 16 amino acids long. The CDR3 DNA follows: TGTGCCAGCAGCCAAGGGTCCGGGACCAACACAGATACGCAGTATTTT. Its translation: CASSQGSGTNTDTQYF.

The chain joins TRBV27 to TRBJ1-1; 7 nucleotides align to TRBD1. There are 13 residues in the CDR3. Unmatched junction bases numbered 4, after V lost 3 bases and J lost 6 bases. CDR1 is MNHEY, CDR2 SMNVEV, per germline (reference sequence). The CDR3, as DNA: TGTGCCAGCAGTTTCAGAGGGGGCGCTGAAGCTTTCTTT. It is translated as CASSFRGGAEAFF.

The V call is TRBV6-6, the J call TRBJ1-6; TRBD1 is a possible D gene (5 bases). The CDR3 totals 15 residues. Germline V gene lookup returns CDR1 MNHNY and CDR2 SVGAGI (reference sequence). Trimming took off 6 bases at V and 5 bases at J, with 14 bases between the two ends. The CDR3 spells CASSVTGTHNSPLHF. In nucleotides, the CDR3 is TGTGCCAGCAGCGTAACCGGGACCCATAATTCACCCCTCCACTTT.

The gene calls are TRBV30 and TRBJ1-6, with D tentatively TRBD1 (5 bases). Germline CDR1 is GTSNPN and CDR2 is SVGIG (reference sequence). V was pared by 4 bases and J by 8 bases, with 12 bases between. This CDR3 spans 13 amino acids. CDR3 sequence reads: CAWTGTGYSPLHF. DNA for the CDR3: TGTGCCTGGACCGGGACCGGGTATTCACCCCTCCACTTT.